This T cell receptor beta chain was sequenced during a study of blood T cell repertoires in COVID-19. Authors' data handling: How many nucleated cells were present was estimated from reference gene primer amplification. Libraries were prepared by immunoSEQ multiplex PCR; TCRdb keeps only in-frame clonotypes and omits some of them. That table supplies the V and J calls and clone size; D and trimming were determined from the DNA. Altogether under 50,000 clones are present, about four fifths being singletons, with the ten largest covering about two fifths. After removal of 4 bases from V and 12 bases from J, the junction contained 9 bases not matched to a gene. The CDR3 length is 13 residues.

The J gene is TRBJ2-1, the V gene TRBV23-1; 7 positions agree with TRBD2. TRBV23-1 is treated as an ORF (open reading frame) with a function not yet certain. The origin of this receptor is a man at least 80 years old with active or convalescent COVID-19. The specimen sequenced was peripheral blood. The CDR3, as DNA: TGCGCCAGCAGTCGTCTCGGGGGGAGTGGGCAGTTCTTC. Its translation is CASSRLGGSGQFF.